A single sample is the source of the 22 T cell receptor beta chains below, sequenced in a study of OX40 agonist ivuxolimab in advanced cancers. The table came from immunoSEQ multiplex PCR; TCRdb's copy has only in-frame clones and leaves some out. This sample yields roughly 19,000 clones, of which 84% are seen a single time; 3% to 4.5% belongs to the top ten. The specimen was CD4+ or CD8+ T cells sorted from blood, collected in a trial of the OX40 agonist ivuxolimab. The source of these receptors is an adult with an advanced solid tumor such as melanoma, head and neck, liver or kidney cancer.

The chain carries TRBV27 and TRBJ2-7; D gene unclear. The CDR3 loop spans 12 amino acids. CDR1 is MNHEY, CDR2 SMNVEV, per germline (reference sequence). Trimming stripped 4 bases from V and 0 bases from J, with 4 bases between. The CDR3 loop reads CASSSSSYEQYF. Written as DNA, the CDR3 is TGTGCCAGCAGTTCCAGCTCCTACGAGCAGTACTTC.

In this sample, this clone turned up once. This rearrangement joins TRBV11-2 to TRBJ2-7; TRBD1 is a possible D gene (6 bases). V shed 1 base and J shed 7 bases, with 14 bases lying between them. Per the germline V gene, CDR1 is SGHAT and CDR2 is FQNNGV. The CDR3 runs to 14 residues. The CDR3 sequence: CASSLGGGNWEQYF. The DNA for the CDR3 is TGTGCCAGCAGCTTAGGAGGGGGAAACTGGGAGCAGTACTTC.

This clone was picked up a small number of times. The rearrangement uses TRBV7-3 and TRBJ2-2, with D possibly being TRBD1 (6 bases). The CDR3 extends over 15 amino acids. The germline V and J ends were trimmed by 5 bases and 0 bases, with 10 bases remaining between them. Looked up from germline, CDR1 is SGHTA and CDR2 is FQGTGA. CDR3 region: CASSQGGSNTGELFF. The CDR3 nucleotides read TGTGCCAGCAGCCAAGGGGGATCGAACACCGGGGAGCTGTTTTTT.

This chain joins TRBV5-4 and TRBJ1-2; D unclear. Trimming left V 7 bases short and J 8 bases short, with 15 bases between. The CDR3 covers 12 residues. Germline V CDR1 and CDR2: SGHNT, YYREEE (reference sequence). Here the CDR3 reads CASSGPVEGYTF. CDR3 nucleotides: TGTGCCAGCTCCGGACCGGTCGAGGGCTACACCTTC.

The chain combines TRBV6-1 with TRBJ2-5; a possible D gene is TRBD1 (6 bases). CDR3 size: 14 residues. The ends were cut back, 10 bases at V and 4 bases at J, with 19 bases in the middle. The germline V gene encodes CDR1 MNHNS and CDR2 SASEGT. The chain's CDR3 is CANRADSNGETQYF. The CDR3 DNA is TGTGCCAACAGGGCAGATTCGAACGGAGAGACCCAGTACTTC.

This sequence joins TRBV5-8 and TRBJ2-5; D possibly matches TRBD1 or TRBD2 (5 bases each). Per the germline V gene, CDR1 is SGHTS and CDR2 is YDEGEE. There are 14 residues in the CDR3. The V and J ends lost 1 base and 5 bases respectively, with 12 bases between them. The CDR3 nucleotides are TGTGCCAGCAGCTTGTCTGGGGGTATCGAGACCCAGTACTTC. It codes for CASSLSGGIETQYF.

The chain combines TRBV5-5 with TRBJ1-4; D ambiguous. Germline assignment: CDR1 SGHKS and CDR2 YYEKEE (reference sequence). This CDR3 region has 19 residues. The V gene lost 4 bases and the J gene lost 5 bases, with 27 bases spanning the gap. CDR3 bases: TGTGCCAGCAGCCCTAGCCGAGGGTTGGGAGCGGCGAAAAATGAAAAACTGTTTTTT. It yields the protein CASSPSRGLGAAKNEKLFF.

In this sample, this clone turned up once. The CDR3 reads CASSVDGYRSGELFF. The CDR3 nucleotides read TGTGCCAGCAGCGTAGACGGCTATCGGAGCGGGGAGCTGTTTTTT. The chain carries TRBV9 and TRBJ2-2; unclear D gene. V lost 0 bases to trimming and J lost 7 bases, with 13 bases between them. In germline, CDR1 is SGDLS, CDR2 YYNGEE. The CDR3 length is 15 residues. Combining the CDR3 with reference TRBV9 and TRBJ2-2 gives the whole variable domain DSGVTQTPKHLITATGQRVTLRCSPRSGDLSVYWYQQSLDQGLQFLIQYYNGEERAKGNILERFSAQQFPDLHSELNLSSLELGDSALYFCASSVDGYRSGELFFGEGSRLTVL.

CDR3 protein: CASSFSTASSGNTIYF. CDR3 in DNA: TGTGCCAGCAGTTTTTCAACAGCCTCTTCTGGAAACACCATATATTTT. The V gene is TRBV28, the J gene TRBJ1-3; D is unclear. V was pared by 3 bases and J by 1 base, with 13 bases between. This CDR3 has 16 residues. Per the germline V gene, CDR1 is MDHEN and CDR2 is SYDVKM.

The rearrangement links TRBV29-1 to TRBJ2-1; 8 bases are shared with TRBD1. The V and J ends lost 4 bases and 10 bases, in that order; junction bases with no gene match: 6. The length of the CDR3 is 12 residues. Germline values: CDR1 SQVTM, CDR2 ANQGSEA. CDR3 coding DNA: TGCAGCGTTGGGGGACAGGCCGGCGAGCAGTTCTTC. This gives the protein CSVGGQAGEQFF.

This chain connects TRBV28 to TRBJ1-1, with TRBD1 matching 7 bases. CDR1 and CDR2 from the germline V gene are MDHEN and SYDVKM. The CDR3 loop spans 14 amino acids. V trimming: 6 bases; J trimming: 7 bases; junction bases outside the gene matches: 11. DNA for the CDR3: TGTGCCAGCAGAGGAGGGGGCATGCCGAATGAAGCTTTCTTT. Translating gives CASRGGGMPNEAFF. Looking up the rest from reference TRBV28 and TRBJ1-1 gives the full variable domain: DVKVTQSSRYLVKRTGEKVFLECVQDMDHENMFWYRQDPGLGLRLIYFSYDVKMKEKGDIPEGYSVSREKKERFSLILESASTNQTSMYLCASRGGGMPNEAFFGQGTRLTVV.

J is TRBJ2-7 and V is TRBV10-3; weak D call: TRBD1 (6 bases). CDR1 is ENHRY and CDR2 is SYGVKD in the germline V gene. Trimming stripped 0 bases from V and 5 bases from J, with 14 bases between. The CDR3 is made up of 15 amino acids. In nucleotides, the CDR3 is TGTGCCATCAGTGAGTCCTGGCAGGGGAGCGACGAGCAGTACTTC. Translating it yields CAISESWQGSDEQYF.

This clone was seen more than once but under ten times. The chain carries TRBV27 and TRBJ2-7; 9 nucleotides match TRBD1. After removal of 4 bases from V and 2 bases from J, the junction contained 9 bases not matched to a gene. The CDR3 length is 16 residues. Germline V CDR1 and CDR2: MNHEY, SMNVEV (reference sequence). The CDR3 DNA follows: TGTGCCAGCAGTTCTTTCTTTACAGGGGGCACCTACGAGCAGTACTTC. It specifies CASSSFFTGGTYEQYF.

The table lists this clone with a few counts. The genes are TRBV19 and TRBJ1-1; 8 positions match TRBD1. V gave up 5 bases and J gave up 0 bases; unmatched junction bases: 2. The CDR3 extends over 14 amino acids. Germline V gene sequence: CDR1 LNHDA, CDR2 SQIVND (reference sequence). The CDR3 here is CASSQGAVNTEAFF. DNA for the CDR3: TGTGCCAGTAGTCAGGGGGCAGTGAACACTGAAGCTTTCTTT.

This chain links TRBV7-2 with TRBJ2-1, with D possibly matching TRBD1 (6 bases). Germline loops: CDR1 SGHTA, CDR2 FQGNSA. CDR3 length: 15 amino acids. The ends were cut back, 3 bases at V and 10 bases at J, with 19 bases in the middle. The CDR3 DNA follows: TGTGCCAGCAGCTTGAAACAGGGTGGGGGTTGGGAGCAGTTCTTC. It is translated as CASSLKQGGGWEQFF. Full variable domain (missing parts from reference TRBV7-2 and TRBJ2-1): GAGVSQSPSNKVTEKGKDVELRCDPISGHTALYWYRQSLGQGLEFLIYFQGNSAPDKSGLPSDRFSAERTGGSVSTLTIQRTQQEDSAVYLCASSLKQGGGWEQFFGPGTRLTVL.

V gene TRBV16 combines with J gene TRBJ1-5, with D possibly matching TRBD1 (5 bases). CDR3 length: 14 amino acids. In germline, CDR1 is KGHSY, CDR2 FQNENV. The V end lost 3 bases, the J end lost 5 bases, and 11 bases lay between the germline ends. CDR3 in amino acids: CASSQGTSYQPQHF. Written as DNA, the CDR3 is TGTGCCAGCAGCCAGGGGACCTCTTATCAGCCCCAGCATTTT.

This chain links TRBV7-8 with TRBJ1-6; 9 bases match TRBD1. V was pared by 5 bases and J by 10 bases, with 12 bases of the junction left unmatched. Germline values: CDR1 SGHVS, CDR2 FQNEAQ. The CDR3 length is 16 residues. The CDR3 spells CASSRGEQGAMSPLHF. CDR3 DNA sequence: TGTGCCAGCAGCAGAGGAGAACAGGGGGCAATGTCACCCCTCCACTTT.

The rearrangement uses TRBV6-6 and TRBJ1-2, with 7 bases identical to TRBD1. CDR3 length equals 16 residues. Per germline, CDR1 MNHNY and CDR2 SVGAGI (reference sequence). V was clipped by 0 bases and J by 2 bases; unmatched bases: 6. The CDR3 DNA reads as TGTGCCAGCAGTTACTCGAATCAGGGGGAAAACTATGGCTACACCTTC. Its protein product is CASSYSNQGENYGYTF.

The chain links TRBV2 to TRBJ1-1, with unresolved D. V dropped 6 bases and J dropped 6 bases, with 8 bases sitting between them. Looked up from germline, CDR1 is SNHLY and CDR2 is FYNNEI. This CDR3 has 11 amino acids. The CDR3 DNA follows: TGTGCCAGCAGCGGTCTAGCTGAAGCTTTCTTT. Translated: CASSGLAEAFF.

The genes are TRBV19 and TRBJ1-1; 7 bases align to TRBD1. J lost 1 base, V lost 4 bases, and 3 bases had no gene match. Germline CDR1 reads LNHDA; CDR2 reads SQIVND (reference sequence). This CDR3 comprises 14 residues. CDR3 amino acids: CASSSRTGNTEAFF. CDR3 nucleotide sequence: TGTGCCAGTAGTAGCCGGACAGGGAACACTGAAGCTTTCTTT.

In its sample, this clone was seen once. In DNA, the CDR3 is TGCAGCGCCGGGGGCGCTAGTTTAGGTGATGAGCAGTTCTTC. Amino acid sequence: CSAGGASLGDEQFF. The chain has TRBV29-1 and TRBJ2-1; D is tentatively TRBD1 or TRBD2 (6 bases each). The germline V gene encodes CDR1 SQVTM and CDR2 ANQGSEA. This CDR3 has 14 residues. V was trimmed by 7 bases and J by 8 bases, leaving 21 bases between them.

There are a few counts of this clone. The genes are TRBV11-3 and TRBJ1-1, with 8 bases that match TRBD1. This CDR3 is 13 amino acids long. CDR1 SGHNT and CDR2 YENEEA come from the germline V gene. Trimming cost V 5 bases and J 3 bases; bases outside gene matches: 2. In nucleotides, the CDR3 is TGTGCCAGCAGCCTACAGGGGGACACTGAAGCTTTCTTT. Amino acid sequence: CASSLQGDTEAFF.